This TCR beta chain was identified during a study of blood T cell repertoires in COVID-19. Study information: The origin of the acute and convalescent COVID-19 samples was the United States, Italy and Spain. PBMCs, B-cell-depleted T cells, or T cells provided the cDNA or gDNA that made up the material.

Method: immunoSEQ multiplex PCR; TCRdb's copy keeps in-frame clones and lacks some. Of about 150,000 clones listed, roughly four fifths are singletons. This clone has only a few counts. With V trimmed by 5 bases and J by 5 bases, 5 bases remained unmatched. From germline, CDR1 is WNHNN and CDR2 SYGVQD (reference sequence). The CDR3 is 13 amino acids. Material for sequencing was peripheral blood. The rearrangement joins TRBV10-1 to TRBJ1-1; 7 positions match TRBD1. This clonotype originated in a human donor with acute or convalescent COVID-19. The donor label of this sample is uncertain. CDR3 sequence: CASSQGTATEAFF. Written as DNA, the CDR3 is TGCGCCAGCAGTCAGGGGACAGCGACTGAAGCTTTCTTT.